Below, 28 T cell receptor beta chains from the same sample are listed, as sequenced in a study of blood T cells in healthy people across ages (dated by TCRdb to 2014 to 2015). Libraries were constructed by 5' RACE. The sequencer was an Illumina HiSeq 2500. The second PCR ran for roughly 7 to 12 cycles and used a J-beta primer mix along with a sample-barcoded 5' primer. TCRdb took the public reads, trimmed them with fastp at Q25, ran MiXCR for clone calling and kept in-frame beta chains. CDR3 protein sequences are deduplicated, and each keeps its most common genes and DNA. This sample gives about 1.6 million distinct CDR3 sequences in total; around 35% of them show up just once. Together, the top ten hold about 11% of the sample. The sequenced sample consisted of blood. The receptors derive from a woman younger than 45 in good health.

About this clonotype: A much larger clone is a single base away; this may be a read error. The V call is TRBV29-1, the J call TRBJ2-7; 8 bases map to TRBD2. The CDR3 sequence is 13 residues long. The V gene's germline CDR1 is SQVTM and CDR2 ANQGSEA. This CDR3 reads CGASGGLGYEQYF. CDR3 in DNA: TGCGGCGCCTCGGGGGGGCTTGGCTACGAGCAGTACTTC.

The V call is TRBV21-1, the J call TRBJ1-2. TRBV21-1 is deemed a pseudogene. The CDR3 sequence is 15 residues long. The CDR3 nucleotides are TGTGCCAGCGGAAAAAGGGCAAAGGATAACTATGGCTACACCTTC. Translating gives CASGKRAKDNYGYTF.

The rearrangement links TRBV3-1 to TRBJ2-1; 9 bases agree with TRBD2. After removal of 8 bases from V and 4 bases from J, the junction contained 9 bases not matched to a gene. The CDR3 contains 15 residues. The germline CDR1 and CDR2 sequences are LGHDT and YNNKEL (reference sequence). Written as DNA, the CDR3 is TGTGCCAGCGGGTATACTAGCGGGTATTACAATGAGCAGTTCTTC. Protein product: CASGYTSGYYNEQFF.

There are a few counts of this clonotype. V is TRBV12-3 or TRBV12-4 and J is TRBJ1-2; D possibly corresponds to TRBD1 (5 bases). The CDR3 consists of 13 residues. The ends were cut back, 4 bases at V and 7 bases at J, with 13 bases in the middle. Written as DNA, the CDR3 is TGTGCCAGCAGTTCAGGACACCAGACTGGCTACACCTTC. Amino acid sequence: CASSSGHQTGYTF.

The chain uses TRBV29-1 and TRBJ2-5, with D maybe TRBD2 (6 bases). The CDR3 is 15 residues long. V lost 5 bases, J lost 5 bases, and 21 bases lay in between. CDR1 and CDR2 (germline): SQVTM, ANQGSEA. The CDR3 DNA reads TGCAGCGTTCAGAGCGGGTTATTTGGGGGGGAGACCCAGTACTTC. Protein sequence: CSVQSGLFGGETQYF.

V and J are TRBV20-1 and TRBJ2-7, with 13 bases that match TRBD2. Germline assignment: CDR1 DFQATT and CDR2 SNEGSKA (reference sequence). The CDR3 runs 17 residues. Trimming cost V 1 base and J 0 bases; bases outside gene matches: 6. The DNA of the CDR3 is TGCAGTGCTAGAGGGAAGGGACTAGCGGGGAGCTCCTACGAGCAGTACTTC. As protein: CSARGKGLAGSSYEQYF.

This clonotype was recorded at least ten times. The chain links TRBV29-1 to TRBJ2-3, with TRBD2 identical over 8 bases. Per the germline V gene, CDR1 is SQVTM and CDR2 is ANQGSEA. The CDR3 is made up of 14 amino acids. J was trimmed by 1 base and V by 3 bases; bases with no gene match: 3. This chain's CDR3 is CSVDRREGTDTQYF. The CDR3, as DNA: TGCAGCGTTGACCGGCGGGAGGGCACAGATACGCAGTATTTT.

This clonotype came up a few times. CDR3 nucleotide sequence: TGCAGTGCCCACGGGGGACGTGGCTACACCTTC. Translation: CSAHGGRGYTF. The chain employs TRBV20-1 and TRBJ1-2; possibly TRBD1 for D (5 bases). Germline CDR1 DFQATT, CDR2 SNEGSKA (reference sequence). The germline V and J ends were trimmed by 6 bases and 7 bases, with 12 bases remaining between them. The CDR3 totals 11 residues.

This chain connects TRBV6-5 to TRBJ2-7, with 9 positions matching TRBD1. The germline V gene encodes CDR1 MNHEY and CDR2 SVGAGI. The CDR3 has 15 amino acids. V shed 4 bases and J 3 bases; nucleotides not matched to a gene: 7. The CDR3, as DNA: TGTGCCAGCAGTTCGGGACAGGGTTTGGGCTACGAGCAGTACTTC. It codes for CASSSGQGLGYEQYF.

This clonotype showed up just a few times. This chain uses TRBV11-3 with TRBJ2-3, with 8 bases matching TRBD1. The CDR3 has 16 amino acids. CDR1 SGHNT and CDR2 YENEEA come from the germline V gene. V lost 1 base to trimming and J lost 4 bases; unmatched junction nucleotides: 7. For the CDR3, the DNA is TGTGCCAGCAGCTTAGTTGCAGGGGGCGCTTCAGATACGCAGTATTTT. Its protein product is CASSLVAGGASDTQYF.

This clonotype has only a few counts. This rearrangement joins TRBV3-1 to TRBJ2-4; D is possibly TRBD1 (6 bases). Per germline, CDR1 LGHDT and CDR2 YNNKEL (reference sequence). CDR3 size: 16 residues. Deletions cut 4 bases from V and 6 bases from J, with 19 bases between. The CDR3 DNA reads TGTGCCAGCAGCCCCATCCTTGACAGGTCCGGAAACATTCAGTACTTC. This encodes CASSPILDRSGNIQYF.

This clonotype has only a few counts. This chain links TRBV5-1 with TRBJ2-5; no firm D call. Trimming removed 4 bases at V and 5 bases at J, with 24 bases between. Germline loops: CDR1 SGHRS, CDR2 YFSETQ. This CDR3 region has 17 residues. CDR3 region: CASSLIGTGRKVETQYF. CDR3 bases: TGCGCCAGCAGCCTTATTGGTACGGGTAGGAAGGTGGAGACCCAGTACTTC. The complete variable domain, with remaining parts taken from reference TRBV5-1 and TRBJ2-5, reads KAGVTQTPRYLIKTRGQQVTLSCSPISGHRSVSWYQQTPGQGLQFLFEYFSETQRNKGNFPGRFSGRQFSNSRSEMNVSTLELGDSALYLCASSLIGTGRKVETQYFGPGTRLLVL.

This clonotype came up a few times. Here the CDR3 DNA reads TGTGCCAGCAGTGCTGAAGGACAGGGGGCAGATACGCAGTATTTT. The encoded protein is CASSAEGQGADTQYF. This rearrangement joins TRBV2 to TRBJ2-3; 10 positions agree with TRBD1. The CDR3 covers 15 residues. J was trimmed by 4 bases and V by 4 bases; bases with no gene match: 5. Germline V gene data show CDR1 as SNHLY and CDR2 as FYNNEI.

At least ten counts were recorded for this clonotype. The chain uses TRBV29-1 and TRBJ2-1; 7 bases fit TRBD2. The length of the CDR3 is 14 residues. CDR1 SQVTM and CDR2 ANQGSEA come from the germline V gene. The ends lost 1 base at V and 6 bases at J; junction bases unmatched: 6. CDR3 sequence reads: CSVEASGTSNEQFF. CDR3 nucleotide sequence: TGCAGCGTTGAAGCTAGCGGAACAAGCAATGAGCAGTTCTTC.

The V gene is TRBV19, the J gene TRBJ2-1; TRBD1 aligns across 7 bases. Germline CDR1 reads LNHDA; CDR2 reads SQIVND (reference sequence). The CDR3 is made up of 14 amino acids. The J segment lost 5 bases and the V segment lost 8 bases, leaving 9 bases of the junction unmatched. The CDR3 loop is CASADRPQDNEQFF. CDR3 DNA sequence: TGTGCCAGTGCGGACAGGCCCCAGGACAATGAGCAGTTCTTC.

Concerning this clonotype itself: Given a much more abundant clone one base away, this may be a read error. CDR3 coding DNA: TGCAGTGCTAGCGCTACTAGCGTGGTGCAGTATTTT. It codes for CSASATSVVQYF. The V call is TRBV20-1, the J call TRBJ2-3; 7 bases agree with TRBD2. CDR3 size: 12 residues. After removal of 3 bases from V and 11 bases from J, the junction contained 8 bases not matched to a gene. CDR1 DFQATT and CDR2 SNEGSKA come from the germline V gene (reference sequence).

The genes are TRBV4-1 and TRBJ1-2; maybe TRBD1 (5 bases). Trimming took 0 bases from V and 9 from J, leaving 17 bases between them. Germline V CDR1 and CDR2: MGHRA, YSYEKL. The CDR3 covers 15 residues. CDR3 in DNA: TGCGCCAGCAGCCAAGACATGACAGCTCCAAACCGCTACACCTTC. It codes for CASSQDMTAPNRYTF.

A note on this clonotype: The junction differs from germline at one of its ends, possibly a read error. This sequence joins TRBV4-2 and TRBJ2-5; D may be TRBD2 (6 bases). The CDR3 sequence is 17 residues long. Looked up from germline, CDR1 is LGHNA and CDR2 is YNFKEQ. The CDR3 bases are TGTGCCGGCAGCCAAGCGGTACAGCCCCGGGGGTCAGAGACCCAGTACTTC. Translated, it gives CAGSQAVQPRGSETQYF.

This rearrangement joins TRBV6-6 to TRBJ2-7; tentatively, D is TRBD2 (5 bases). Trimming pared 8 bases from V and 4 bases from J, leaving 12 bases between. Germline V gene lookup returns CDR1 MNHNY and CDR2 SVGAGI (reference sequence). The CDR3 runs 12 residues. CDR3 protein: CASAQLGYEQYF. CDR3 in DNA: TGTGCCAGCGCCCAACTAGGGTACGAGCAGTACTTC.

The chain employs TRBV20-1 and TRBJ2-1, with 7 positions matching TRBD2. CDR1 is DFQATT and CDR2 is SNEGSKA in the germline V gene (reference sequence). The CDR3 contains 15 residues. The V gene end was trimmed by 5 bases and the J gene end by 0 bases; junction bases not matched to a gene: 7. The CDR3 spells CSAQTSRSSYNEQFF. CDR3 bases: TGCAGTGCTCAGACTAGCAGGAGCTCCTACAATGAGCAGTTCTTC.

The CDR3 protein is CATLGQAPSGANVLTF. CDR3 nucleotide sequence: TGTGCCACTCTCGGGCAGGCCCCTTCTGGGGCCAACGTCCTGACTTTC. The chain links TRBV24-1 to TRBJ2-6; no definite D call. Trimming took 10 bases from V and 1 from J, leaving 16 bases between them. Germline loops: CDR1 KGHDR, CDR2 SFDVKD. The CDR3 sequence is 16 residues long.

This clonotype was counted only a few times. The chain recombines TRBV20-1 with TRBJ2-7; the D gene is possibly TRBD1 (5 bases). This CDR3 contains 15 residues. Trimming cost V 0 bases and J 4 bases, with 16 bases left between them. CDR1 and CDR2 from the germline V gene are DFQATT and SNEGSKA (reference sequence). The CDR3 sequence is CSARDPKTEEYEQYF. DNA for the CDR3: TGCAGTGCTAGAGATCCTAAGACAGAGGAGTACGAGCAGTACTTC.

The rearrangement links TRBV6-2 or TRBV6-3 to TRBJ2-3; 10 bases agree with TRBD2. The germline V gene has CDR1 MNHEY and CDR2 SVGEGT. Losses at the gene ends were 2 bases for V and 2 bases for J; bases not matched to a gene: 4. The CDR3 has 16 amino acids. The CDR3 here is CASSYGLAGATDTQYF. The CDR3 nucleotides read TGTGCCAGCAGTTACGGTCTAGCGGGAGCCACAGATACGCAGTATTTT.

Of note for this clonotype: Given a much more abundant clone one base away, this may be a read error. The conserved final phenylalanine or tryptophan is absent from the CDR3, which likely points to a read error. The V and J genes are TRBV29-1 and TRBJ2-3; D perhaps matches TRBD1 (7 bases). Germline lookup yields CDR1 SQVTM and CDR2 ANQGSEA. V was shortened by 3 bases and J by 6 bases, with 13 bases between the two germline ends. The CDR3 covers 13 residues. CDR3 DNA sequence: TGCAGCGTTGAGGCAGGGGGGTTTGATACGCAGTATTCT. This encodes CSVEAGGFDTQYS.

This clonotype was counted ten times or more. This chain uses TRBV3-1 with TRBJ2-1; D is unresolved. Germline V lookup: CDR1 LGHDT, CDR2 YNNKEL (reference sequence). V dropped 1 base and J dropped 1 base, with 5 bases sitting between them. This CDR3 region has 14 residues. CDR3 bases: TGTGCCAGCAGCCAAGTAGGGTCCTACAATGAGCAGTTCTTC. The encoded protein is CASSQVGSYNEQFF.

This chain joins TRBV7-6 and TRBJ2-7; TRBD1 agrees at 9 bases. V gave up 6 bases and J gave up 3 bases; unmatched junction bases: 9. Per germline, CDR1 SGHVS and CDR2 FNYEAQ. The CDR3 runs 15 residues. CDR3 sequence reads: CASSSILGQGYEQYF. CDR3 nucleotide sequence: TGTGCCAGCAGTTCTATATTGGGACAGGGCTACGAGCAGTACTTC.

This clonotype is a singleton in its sample. The chain employs TRBV12-3 or TRBV12-4 and TRBJ2-1; D is possibly TRBD1 (5 bases). V dropped 4 bases and J dropped 10 bases, with 14 bases sitting between them. The CDR3 runs to 13 residues. CDR3 in amino acids: CASSSDTRVEQFF. Written as DNA, the CDR3 is TGTGCCAGCAGTTCCGACACCAGGGTGGAGCAGTTCTTC.

The chain recombines TRBV7-2 with TRBJ2-2, with D tentatively TRBD1 or TRBD2 (5 bases each). The V end was cut by 5 bases, the J end by 4 bases, with 11 bases between. Germline values: CDR1 SGHTA, CDR2 FQGNSA. The CDR3 runs 14 residues. The CDR3 region is CASSPLGATGELFF. CDR3 nucleotide sequence: TGTGCCAGCAGCCCTCTCGGGGCCACCGGGGAGCTGTTTTTT.